These T cell receptor beta chains were read from a single sample in a study of cytomegalovirus exposure and HLA in healthy donors. Produced via immunoSEQ multiplex PCR; TCRdb's table is partial and in-frame only. In the table there are under 250,000 clones, over 70% of which are singletons. What was sequenced was PBMCs. Receptor source: a woman between 55 and 75 years old in good health and CMV-seropositive. The CDR3 runs from the conserved cysteine through the conserved F or W. The D gene is left open where the match is weak. Clone size is given for some rows only: seen once, a few or many times, or a class if the clone is expanded.

j_call cdr3_length clone_size v_call d_call cdr3_aa cdr3_nt
TRBJ2-2 15 - TRBV6-1 TRBD2 CASSVSGANTGELFF TGTGCCAGCAGTGTTAGCGGGGCGAACACCGGGGAGCTGTTTTTT
TRBJ2-7 13 - TRBV9 - CASSPRGDYEQYF TGTGCCAGCAGCCCCCGCGGCGACTACGAGCAGTACTTC
TRBJ2-1 15 few TRBV10-3 TRBD2 CAISENSGSDNEQFF TGTGCCATCAGTGAGAATAGCGGGAGCGACAATGAGCAGTTCTTC
TRBJ2-2 17 - TRBV25-1 - CASTPLLDTSNTGELFF TGTGCCAGCACCCCCCTCCTGGACACGTCGAACACCGGGGAGCTGTTTTTT
TRBJ2-5 19 - TRBV7-6 TRBD2 CASSLSYAGTSGRGETQYF TGTGCCAGCAGCCTATCCTACGCTGGGACTAGCGGGAGAGGAGAGACCCAGTACTTC
TRBJ2-7 15 - TRBV10-1 TRBD2 CASSESTSGSDEQYF TGCGCCAGCAGTGAGTCGACTAGCGGGAGTGACGAGCAGTACTTC
TRBJ2-7 12 few TRBV6-5 TRBD2 CASRGLTYEQYF TGTGCCAGCAGGGGACTAACCTACGAGCAGTACTTC
TRBJ1-5 16 - TRBV10-2 - CASSEGQGPSNQPQHF TGCGCCAGCAGTGAAGGGCAGGGGCCCTCCAATCAGCCCCAGCATTTT
TRBJ2-1 16 - TRBV5-1 - CASSLGGGNSYNEQFF TGCGCCAGCAGCCTTGGTGGCGGGAATTCCTACAATGAGCAGTTCTTC
TRBJ2-4 13 few TRBV6-9 TRBD1 CASKGTGWNIQYF TGTGCCAGCAAAGGGACAGGGTGGAACATTCAGTACTTC
TRBJ2-1 15 - TRBV5-1 TRBD1 CASSLMGTGSNEQFF TGCGCCAGCAGCTTGATGGGGACAGGATCTAATGAGCAGTTCTTC
TRBJ1-6 15 few TRBV27 - CASSPRGSFNSPLHF TGTGCCAGCAGTCCCCGCGGCTCTTTTAATTCACCCCTCCACTTT
TRBJ2-7 11 once TRBV27 - CASSQRDEQYF TGTGCCAGCAGTCAGAGGGACGAGCAGTACTTC
TRBJ1-1 14 - TRBV6-5 TRBD1 CASSWGTGNTEAFF TGTGCCAGCAGTTGGGGGACAGGGAACACTGAAGCTTTCTTT
TRBJ2-3 18 - TRBV2 TRBD2 CASSDLGLAGGSADTQYF TGTGCCAGCAGTGATCTCGGACTAGCGGGAGGGAGCGCAGATACGCAGTATTTT
TRBJ2-2 16 - TRBV5-1 TRBD2 CASSLIWTSVTGELFF TGCGCCAGCAGCTTGATCTGGACTAGCGTAACCGGGGAGCTGTTTTTT
TRBJ2-7 13 - TRBV27 - CASSLLGAYEQYF TGTGCCAGCAGTTTATTAGGGGCCTACGAGCAGTACTTC
TRBJ2-3 16 - TRBV7-9 TRBD2 CASSPRLAESTDTQYF TGTGCCAGCAGCCCGAGACTAGCGGAGTCAACAGATACGCAGTATTTT
TRBJ2-1 15 - TRBV7-3 TRBD2 CASSLGLAGAVEQFF TGTGCCAGCAGCCTTGGACTAGCGGGAGCGGTTGAGCAGTTCTTC
TRBJ1-5 15 - TRBV19 TRBD1 CASSIASGGRQPQHF TGTGCCAGTAGTATCGCGTCAGGGGGCCGTCAGCCCCAGCATTTT
TRBJ1-4 12 few TRBV6-5 - CASRRLNEKLFF TGTGCCAGCAGACGACTTAATGAAAAACTGTTTTTT
TRBJ2-7 14 - TRBV29-1 TRBD2 CSVTGLAGAYEQYF TGCAGCGTTACTGGACTAGCGGGAGCCTACGAGCAGTACTTC
TRBJ2-1 15 - TRBV28 TRBD2 CASTPGLAGSGGQFF TGTGCCAGCACCCCGGGACTAGCGGGATCTGGGGGGCAGTTCTTC
TRBJ2-3 15 - TRBV5-1 - CASSDRDTFTDTQYF TGCGCCAGCAGCGACCGGGACACCTTCACAGATACGCAGTATTTT
TRBJ2-1 14 - TRBV27 TRBD2 CASSFRASGSSEFF TGTGCCAGCAGTTTCCGGGCTAGCGGGAGTTCGGAGTTCTTC
TRBJ1-2 11 - TRBV21-1 - CASSKVGGYTF TGTGCCAGCAGCAAAGTTGGCGGCTACACCTTC
TRBJ1-1 14 - TRBV6-4 TRBD1 CASSYTTGATEAFF TGTGCCAGCAGTTACACGACAGGGGCCACTGAAGCTTTCTTT
TRBJ2-1 13 - TRBV29-1 TRBD2 CSAGTSGYNEQFF TGCAGCGCCGGGACTAGCGGCTACAATGAGCAGTTCTTC
TRBJ1-1 14 - TRBV5-4 - CASSTGQTSTEAFF TGTGCCAGCAGCACCGGACAGACTTCCACTGAAGCTTTCTTT
TRBJ2-1 16 - TRBV5-1 TRBD2 CASSLLAGGPNNEQFF TGCGCCAGCAGCCTCTTAGCGGGAGGGCCTAACAATGAGCAGTTCTTC
TRBJ1-2 14 - TRBV15 TRBD1 CATSPDRANYGYTF TGTGCCACCAGCCCAGACAGGGCTAACTATGGCTACACCTTC
TRBJ2-1 14 - TRBV4-1 TRBD1 CASSRTGGFNEQFF TGCGCCAGCAGCCGGACAGGGGGCTTCAATGAGCAGTTCTTC
TRBJ1-2 15 few TRBV19 TRBD1 CASKDSGTGYYGYTF TGTGCCAGTAAAGATTCTGGGACAGGGTACTATGGCTACACCTTC
TRBJ2-1 13 few TRBV2 - CASRLEAQGEQFF TGTGCCAGCAGACTGGAGGCCCAAGGTGAGCAGTTCTTC
TRBJ1-4 13 - TRBV7-9 - CASTRGGNEKLFF TGTGCCAGCACCCGTGGCGGTAATGAAAAACTGTTTTTT
TRBJ2-2 15 - TRBV6-4 TRBD1 CASSDTGAVAGELFF TGTGCCAGCAGCGATACAGGGGCGGTAGCCGGGGAGCTGTTTTTT
TRBJ1-2 13 - TRBV6-5 TRBD1 CASSPDRGYGYTF TGTGCCAGCAGTCCGGACAGGGGGTATGGCTACACCTTC
TRBJ1-3 13 few TRBV30 - CAWSLGSVYTIYF TGTGCCTGGAGTTTAGGGAGTGTTTACACCATATATTTT
TRBJ2-7 12 - TRBV30 - CAWGTGGYEQYF TGTGCCTGGGGTACCGGGGGATACGAGCAGTACTTC
TRBJ2-3 15 many TRBV19 - CASSIGGTHTDTQYF TGTGCCAGTAGTATTGGCGGGACCCACACAGATACGCAGTATTTT
TRBJ1-1 12 - TRBV7-8 - CASSLEQTMAFF TGTGCCAGCAGCTTAGAACAGACTATGGCTTTCTTT
TRBJ1-5 13 - TRBV7-2 - CASSDGTWQPQHF TGTGCCAGCAGCGATGGGACTTGGCAGCCCCAGCATTTT